This T cell receptor beta chain was identified in a study of CD8 T cells in ankylosing spondylitis. Study-level results: CD8+ disease-linked clones were present at relatively low frequencies in blood. Significant enrichment of disease-linked clones was reported in matched ankylosing spondylitis synovial fluid.

V was pared by 1 base and J by 3 bases, with 7 bases of the junction left unmatched. Germline V gene lookup returns CDR1 ENHRY and CDR2 SYGVKD. The CDR3 runs to 16 residues. Quantitative molecular-barcoded 5'-RACE generated the TCR beta libraries. TCRdb re-analysed the 5' RACE reads in MiXCR, keeping a single row per CDR3 protein. This table holds under 250,000 distinct CDR3 sequences, about 10% found once. This clonotype was found a few times. Its antigen is unidentified. V usage is TRBV10-3 and J usage is TRBJ2-7, with 9 bases identical to TRBD2. The sample comprised blood, either unsorted or a sorted T cell fraction (not recorded which). This receptor was obtained from a male donor with ankylosing spondylitis or in good health (not recorded which). CDR3 DNA sequence: TGTGCCATCAGTGAGTTGGCGAGCGGGGGGAGCTACGAGCAGTACTTC. Its protein product is CAISELASGGSYEQYF.